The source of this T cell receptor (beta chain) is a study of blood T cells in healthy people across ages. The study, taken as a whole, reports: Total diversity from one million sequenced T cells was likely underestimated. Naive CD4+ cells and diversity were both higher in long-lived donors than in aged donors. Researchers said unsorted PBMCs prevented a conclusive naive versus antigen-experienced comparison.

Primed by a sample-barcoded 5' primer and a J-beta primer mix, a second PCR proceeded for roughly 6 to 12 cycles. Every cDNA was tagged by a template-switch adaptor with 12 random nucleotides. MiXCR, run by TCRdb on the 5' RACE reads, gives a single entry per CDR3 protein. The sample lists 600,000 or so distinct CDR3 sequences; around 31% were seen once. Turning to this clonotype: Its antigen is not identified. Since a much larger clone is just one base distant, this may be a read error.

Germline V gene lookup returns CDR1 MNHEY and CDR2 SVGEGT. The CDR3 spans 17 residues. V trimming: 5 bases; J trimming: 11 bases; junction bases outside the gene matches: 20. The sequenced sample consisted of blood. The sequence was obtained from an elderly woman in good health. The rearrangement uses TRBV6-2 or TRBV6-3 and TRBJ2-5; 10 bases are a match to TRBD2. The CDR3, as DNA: TGTGCCAGCAGTCTAATATCAGCGGGGGGGGCTCACAATGAGCAGTACTTC. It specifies CASSLISAGGAHNEQYF.